This T cell receptor beta chain was sequenced during a study of T cell responses to AZD1222 COVID-19 vaccine. Overall study results and limits: Repertoires were collected only later (after the peak T cell response had occurred). Only 5 or 6 individuals given AZD1222 were seropositive at baseline. Nearly half of the spike-specific TCRs reportedly recognize variant regions that carry no mutations.

Repertoires were generated with immunoSEQ multiplex PCR, while TCRdb's copy carries only in-frame clones and drops some. The sample yields 150,000 to 200,000 clones, 92% seen once. CDR3 length equals 17 residues. V was trimmed by 5 bases and J by 0 bases, leaving 16 bases between them. The V gene's germline CDR1 is SGHTA and CDR2 FQGNSA. Note on this clone: Its antigen is unknown.

The sequencing used peripheral blood, collected 28 days after the second AZD1222 dose. This chain joins TRBV7-2 and TRBJ2-2, with a weak D call TRBD2 (6 bases). This TCR came from an adult who received the AZD1222 COVID-19 vaccine. CDR3 in DNA: TGTGCCAGCAGCCGGGACTGGTCGACATCGAACACCGGGGAGCTGTTTTTT. This sequence encodes CASSRDWSTSNTGELFF.